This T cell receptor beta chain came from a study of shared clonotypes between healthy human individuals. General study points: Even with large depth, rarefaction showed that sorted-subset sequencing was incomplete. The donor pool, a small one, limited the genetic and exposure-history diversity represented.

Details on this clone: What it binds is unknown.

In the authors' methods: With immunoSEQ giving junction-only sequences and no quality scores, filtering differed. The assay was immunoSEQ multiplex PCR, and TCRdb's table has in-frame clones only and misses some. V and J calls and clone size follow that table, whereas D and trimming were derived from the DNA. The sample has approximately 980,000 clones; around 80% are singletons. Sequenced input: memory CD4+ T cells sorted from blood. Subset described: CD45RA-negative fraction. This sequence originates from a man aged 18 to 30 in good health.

The CDR3 is CSARAPDRSSYNEQFF. DNA of the CDR3: TGCAGCGCTAGAGCCCCGGACAGAAGCTCCTACAATGAGCAGTTCTTC. The chain uses TRBV29-1 and TRBJ2-1; D might be TRBD1 (6 bases). CDR1 SQVTM and CDR2 ANQGSEA come from the germline V gene. With 7 bases removed from V and 0 bases from J, the gap between germline ends came to 19 bases. This CDR3 region has 16 residues.